A selection of T cell receptor beta chains follows, all from one sample in a study of CD8 T cells in Susac syndrome. TCRdb reprocessed the immunoSEQ multiplex PCR reads with MiXCR, giving one entry per CDR3 protein. The table includes about 130,000 distinct CDR3 sequences, around 94% detected once. Sequencing input: CD8+ T cells from PBMCs. These receptors were obtained from a human donor with Susac syndrome. Both conserved end residues are part of each CDR3. The D gene is left open where the match is weak. Clone size, where shown, is once, few, many, or a class for clones that have expanded.

j_call d_call v_call clone_size cdr3_nt cdr3_aa
TRBJ2-7 TRBD2 TRBV5-1 . TGCGCCAGCAGCTCCGGGGGGGACTCCTACGAGCAGTACTTC CASSSGGDSYEQYF
TRBJ1-6 TRBD1 TRBV20-1 . TGCAGTGCTAGAGATTCGACAGGGCTTGAGAGTTCACCCCTCCACTTT CSARDSTGLESSPLHF
TRBJ2-1 . TRBV4-1 . TGCGCCAGCAGCCAAGACTCCCTCAATGAGCAGTTCTTC CASSQDSLNEQFF
TRBJ2-3 . TRBV12-3/TRBV12-4 . TGTGCCAGTGTACCCTCGGACCCCTTGGCAGATACGCAGTATTTT CASVPSDPLADTQYF
TRBJ2-5 . TRBV27 once TGTGCCAGCAGTTTATGGGGACTTTCCACAGAGACCCAGTACTTC CASSLWGLSTETQYF
TRBJ2-7 TRBD1 TRBV7-9 . TGTGCCAGCAGCCCGATGACAGGGGGCTACGACGAGCAGTACTTC CASSPMTGGYDEQYF
TRBJ2-5 . TRBV20-1 . TGCAGTGCTAGAGCAGGGACGACGATCCAGTACTTC CSARAGTTIQYF
TRBJ2-5 TRBD2 TRBV6-1 . TGTGCCAGCAGAGGGACTAGCGGAGGGACCCAGTACTTC CASRGTSGGTQYF
TRBJ2-1 TRBD2 TRBV5-4 once TGTGCCAGCTACACTAGCGGGAGCTATGAGCAGTTCTTC CASYTSGSYEQFF
TRBJ2-5 . TRBV7-9 . TGTGCCAGCAGCCCGGTTGGGCAAGAGACCCAGTACTTC CASSPVGQETQYF
TRBJ1-2 . TRBV5-4 . TGTGCCAGCAGCCCCAGGGTTGAGAACTATGGCTACACCTTC CASSPRVENYGYTF
TRBJ2-2 TRBD2 TRBV4-1 . TGCGCCAGCAGAAGCGGGGGTTTCAACACCGGGGAGCTGTTTTTT CASRSGGFNTGELFF
TRBJ2-5 . TRBV6-2/TRBV6-3 . TGTGCCAGCAGTTACCGACAAGTTGTGGAGACCCAGTACTTC CASSYRQVVETQYF
TRBJ1-1 . TRBV6-5 . TGTGCCACCCACGGACACATGAACACTGAAGCTTTCTTT CATHGHMNTEAFF
TRBJ2-3 TRBD2 TRBV12-3/TRBV12-4 . TGTGCCAGCAGTCCTAGCGGGAGCCTAATAGATACGCAGTATTTT CASSPSGSLIDTQYF
TRBJ2-7 TRBD1 TRBV12-5 . TGTGCTAGTGGTTTGGTACTGGGACAGGGCACCTACGAGCAGTACTTC CASGLVLGQGTYEQYF
TRBJ2-7 . TRBV6-5 . TGTGCCAGCAGCCAGACAGGTTACACCGAGCAGTACTTC CASSQTGYTEQYF
TRBJ1-3 . TRBV13 . TGTGCCAGCAGCTTAGGCCGGGGGGACACCATATATTTT CASSLGRGDTIYF
TRBJ1-2 TRBD1 TRBV24-1 . TGTGCCACCAGTGATTCCGGACAGGGTACTAACTATGGCTACACCTTC CATSDSGQGTNYGYTF
TRBJ2-1 . TRBV15 once TGTGCCACCAGCCAAGAAGCAGGGAATGAGCAGTTCTTC CATSQEAGNEQFF
TRBJ1-1 . TRBV30 . TGTGCCTGGAGTGCAACAGGAGTCGGGAACACTGAAGCTTTCTTT CAWSATGVGNTEAFF
TRBJ1-1 TRBD1 TRBV7-9 . TGTGCCAGCAGGAACCCGGGACAGATAAACACTGAAGCTTTCTTT CASRNPGQINTEAFF
TRBJ1-1 . TRBV2 . TGTGCCAGCAGGGCGGGTGACAACACTGAAGCTTTCTTT CASRAGDNTEAFF
TRBJ1-6 . TRBV27 . TGTGCCAGCAGTTGGGCACAGGAGGGAAATTCACCCCTCCACTTT CASSWAQEGNSPLHF
TRBJ1-6 . TRBV9 . TGTGCCAGCAGCGGGGGGAGTTCACCCCTCCACTTT CASSGGSSPLHF
TRBJ1-5 . TRBV15 . TGTGCCACCAGCAGAGATGATGCAGGGCTCTATAGCAATCAGCCCCAGCATTTT CATSRDDAGLYSNQPQHF
TRBJ1-5 . TRBV6-1 . TGTGCCAGCAGTGACCTGACAGGCAATCAGCCCCAGCATTTT CASSDLTGNQPQHF
TRBJ2-7 . TRBV7-9 . TGTGCCAGCAGCGTCGGACAGTCAAGTGCCGAGCAGTACTTC CASSVGQSSAEQYF
TRBJ1-3 . TRBV10-2 . TGCGCCAGCAGTGAAGGCATCTCTGGAAACACCATATATTTT CASSEGISGNTIYF
TRBJ1-5 . TRBV15 . TGTGCCACCAGCGGATGGCAGAGGGGTGATCAGCCCCAGCATTTT CATSGWQRGDQPQHF
TRBJ2-1 . TRBV29-1 once TGCAGCGTTGTTGGGGCTACCTACAATGAGCAGTTCTTC CSVVGATYNEQFF
TRBJ2-7 TRBD1 TRBV12-3/TRBV12-4 . TGTGCCAGCAGTCCCGGGACAGGAATCGGGGAGCAGTACTTC CASSPGTGIGEQYF
TRBJ2-1 . TRBV3-1 . TGTGCCAGCAGCCAAGGGCAGAGCTCCTACAATGAGCAGTTCTTC CASSQGQSSYNEQFF
TRBJ2-7 TRBD1 TRBV27 . TGTGCCAGCAGTCCCACGGACAGGGAGGACGAGCAGTACTTC CASSPTDREDEQYF
TRBJ1-1 . TRBV29-1 . TGCAGCGGTCGGACCTCAGACACTGAAGCTTTCTTT CSGRTSDTEAFF
TRBJ2-7 . TRBV20-1 . TGCAGTGCTAGAGGGCAGGACAGCTCCTACGAGCAGTACTTC CSARGQDSSYEQYF
TRBJ2-1 TRBD2 TRBV11-1 . TGTGCCAGCAGCTCCCCGAGGAGCGGGAGGACTACAAATGAGCAGTTCTTC CASSSPRSGRTTNEQFF
TRBJ1-2 TRBD1 TRBV20-1 . TGCAGTGCGGGTGACAGGGACTATGGCTACACCTTC CSAGDRDYGYTF
TRBJ2-2 . TRBV6-2/TRBV6-3 . TGTGCCAGCAACGAAGACTCGTCCACCGGGGAGCTGTTTTTT CASNEDSSTGELFF
TRBJ2-4 TRBD2 TRBV29-1 . TGCAGCGTTGAAGATCTGCTAGCGGGGGGGAAAAACATTCAGTACTTC CSVEDLLAGGKNIQYF
TRBJ2-3 . TRBV5-6 . TGTGCCAGCAGCTCGGTTGCCACAGATACGCAGTATTTT CASSSVATDTQYF
TRBJ2-7 . TRBV28 . TGTGCCAGCAGTAATACACAGGGCCCCTACGAGCAGTACTTC CASSNTQGPYEQYF
TRBJ2-2 . TRBV25-1 . TGTGCCAGCAGCGGGACACCCGAGGCCGGGGAGCTGTTTTTT CASSGTPEAGELFF
TRBJ1-2 . TRBV12-3/TRBV12-4 . TGTGCCAGCAGTTTAAGTCCCCGGGATGGCTACACCTTC CASSLSPRDGYTF
TRBJ2-1 . TRBV6-2/TRBV6-3 . TGTGCCAGCAGTCACAGATTCCGGGGATCCTACAATGAGCAGTTCTTC CASSHRFRGSYNEQFF
TRBJ1-6 . TRBV28 . TGTGCCAGCAGTTTTCGAATCAATTCACCCCTCCACTTT CASSFRINSPLHF